This T cell receptor beta chain emerged from a study of shared clonotypes between healthy human individuals. Across the whole study: Each donor's CD4 naive and CD4 memory cells filled three plates apiece, CD8 naive two, and CD8 memory one. General study results and limits: A limitation of the genetic and exposure-history diversity represented arose from few donors.

Produced via immunoSEQ multiplex PCR; TCRdb's table is partial and in-frame only. Here the sample spans approximately 590,000 clones, roughly 96% being singletons. A remark on this clone: Its antigen is undetermined. Other nucleotide sequences in the sample specify the same CDR3.

It was CD45RO-negative cells, positively selected for CCR7, that made up naive CD8 cells, with terminally differentiated effector memory CD45RA+ cells excluded. The germline V gene encodes CDR1 MDHEN and CDR2 SYDVKM. The CDR3 sequence is 15 residues long. Trimming pared 3 bases from V and 0 bases from J, leaving 9 bases between. The receptor was derived from a woman between 25 and 40 years old in good health. V and J are TRBV28 and TRBJ2-4; D is uncertain. Source material: naive CD8+ T cells sorted from blood. CDR3 sequence: CASSFLGGAKNIQYF. For the CDR3, the DNA is TGTGCCAGCAGTTTCCTGGGTGGAGCCAAAAACATTCAGTACTTC. Full variable domain (outside the CDR3, taken from reference TRBV28 and TRBJ2-4): DVKVTQSSRYLVKRTGEKVFLECVQDMDHENMFWYRQDPGLGLRLIYFSYDVKMKEKGDIPEGYSVSREKKERFSLILESASTNQTSMYLCASSFLGGAKNIQYFGAGTRLSVL.